This T cell receptor (beta chain) is drawn from a study of T cells in Graves' hyperthyroidism and ophthalmopathy. Researchers took RNA transcripts and amplified the TCR beta CDR3 regions from them. In the first-round RT-PCR of the TCR CDR3, the HTBI primer set was used. MiXCR was run by TCRdb on the multiplex PCR reads, yielding one entry per CDR3 protein. The sample has about 380,000 distinct CDR3 sequences, about 15% seen once; the top ten hold roughly 9.6%. Aged 18 to 65, the patients had hyperthyroidism that was newly diagnosed and had lasted under 2 months. It was 10 ml of fresh peripheral blood that supplied the PBMCs. Germline lookup yields CDR1 DFQATT and CDR2 SNEGSKA (reference sequence). Trimming stripped 5 bases from V and 0 bases from J, with 11 bases between. The CDR3 sequence is 14 residues long.

Material for sequencing was blood. The V and J genes are TRBV20-1 and TRBJ1-3; D is uncertain. The receptor was isolated from a woman aged 60 to 75 with Graves' hyperthyroidism. In DNA, the CDR3 is TGCAGTGCTCGAACCGCCAACTCTGGAAACACCATATATTTT. This gives the protein CSARTANSGNTIYF.